The 2 T cell receptor beta chains presented below share a single source sample, sequenced in a study of CD8+ T cells in alopecia areata. The sample's treatment: oral pan-JAK inhibitor, 5-10 mg twice daily. The sequencing template was cDNA reverse transcribed from extracted RNA. Only in-frame clones appear in the TCRdb table, and some are missing; sequencing was by immunoSEQ multiplex PCR. Of some 200,000 clones detected, about 40% appear once; the ten largest clones hold around 3%. Source: CD4+ T cells sorted from blood, taken at approximately week 39, from a patient treated with tofacitinib. These receptors all stem from a human donor with alopecia areata.

V usage is TRBV19 and J usage is TRBJ1-5; no firm D call. CDR3 length: 13 residues. Trimming shortened V by 1 base and J by 7 bases, and 8 bases separated the two germline ends. The germline V gene has CDR1 LNHDA and CDR2 SQIVND (reference sequence). Here the CDR3 reads CASSIAAWQPQHF. CDR3 coding DNA: TGTGCCAGTAGTATAGCTGCCTGGCAGCCCCAGCATTTT.

The chain links TRBV5-1 to TRBJ2-7, with TRBD2 matching 9 bases. Germline CDR1 is SGHRS and CDR2 is YFSETQ. V lost 4 bases to trimming and J lost 4 bases; unmatched junction nucleotides: 6. The CDR3 contains 14 residues. CDR3: CASSDVAGVYEQYF. CDR3 coding DNA: TGCGCCAGCAGCGACGTAGCGGGAGTGTACGAGCAGTACTTC. The full variable domain, rest sourced from reference TRBV5-1 and TRBJ2-7, is KAGVTQTPRYLIKTRGQQVTLSCSPISGHRSVSWYQQTPGQGLQFLFEYFSETQRNKGNFPGRFSGRQFSNSRSEMNVSTLELGDSALYLCASSDVAGVYEQYFGPGTRLTVT.